A single sample is the source of the 9 T cell receptor beta chains below, sequenced in a study of T cell responses to AZD1222 COVID-19 vaccine. Assay used: immunoSEQ multiplex PCR; TCRdb lists only in-frame clones, some missing. The sample holds more than 150,000 clones; 90% to 95% are singletons and the top ten take approximately 3.7%. Here the sequenced sample was peripheral blood, taken 28 days after the second AZD1222 dose. The receptors were sampled from an adult who received the AZD1222 COVID-19 vaccine.

The chain is built from TRBV6-1 and TRBJ1-1, with D perhaps matching TRBD1 (5 bases). The V end lost 4 bases, the J end lost 0 bases, and 18 bases lay between the germline ends. The CDR3 is 17 residues long. The germline CDR1 and CDR2 sequences are MNHNS and SASEGT. CDR3 in DNA: TGTGCCAGCAGTGGGGACGGAGTTAAAAACATGAACACTGAAGCTTTCTTT. Protein product: CASSGDGVKNMNTEAFF.

The genes are TRBV18 and TRBJ1-6; tentatively, D is TRBD1 (6 bases). CDR1 KGHSH and CDR2 LQKENI come from the germline V gene. Trimming took off 2 bases at V and 6 bases at J, with 11 bases between the two ends. This CDR3 region has 15 residues. CDR3 region: CASSPVPQGNSPLHF. The DNA of the CDR3 is TGTGCCAGCTCACCAGTCCCACAGGGTAATTCACCCCTCCACTTT.

This chain links TRBV3-1 (or the pseudogene TRBV3-2) with TRBJ2-5, with D possibly TRBD2 on 6 matching bases. Per germline, CDR1 LGHDT and CDR2 YNNKEL (reference sequence). V lost 0 bases, J lost 4 bases, and 12 bases lay in between. This CDR3 comprises 15 residues. CDR3 DNA: TGTGCCAGCAGCCAAGAAGTGGGGAGGCCAGAGACCCAGTACTTC. Translating gives CASSQEVGRPETQYF.

CDR3 DNA: TGTGCCAGCAACGAGGCGGCAAGCACAGATACGCAGTATTTT. Translating it yields CASNEAASTDTQYF. This sequence joins TRBV19 and TRBJ2-3; no definite D call. Per the germline V gene, CDR1 is LNHDA and CDR2 is SQIVND (reference sequence). The ends were cut back, 9 bases at V and 0 bases at J, with 13 bases in the middle. The CDR3 extends over 14 amino acids. The variable domain in full, with the rest retrieved from reference TRBV19 and TRBJ2-3, is DGGITQSPKYLFRKEGQNVTLSCEQNLNHDAMYWYRQDPGQGLRLIYYSQIVNDFQKGDIAEGYSVSREKKESFPLTVTSAQKNPTAFYLCASNEAASTDTQYFGPGTRLTVL.

The rearrangement joins TRBV7-9 to TRBJ1-3; D is ambiguous. V was cut by 5 bases and J by 6 bases, with 17 bases left in between. The CDR3 extends over 15 amino acids. The germline V gene encodes CDR1 SEHNR and CDR2 FQNEAQ (reference sequence). The CDR3 sequence is CASSLYSGQLNTIYF. CDR3 coding DNA: TGTGCCAGCAGCCTCTACAGCGGGCAGTTAAACACCATATATTTT.

The chain joins TRBV2 to TRBJ2-1; 8 bases line up with TRBD2. The V and J ends lost 6 bases and 1 base, in that order; junction bases with no gene match: 5. CDR3 length: 15 amino acids. Germline CDR1 SNHLY, CDR2 FYNNEI. The CDR3 bases are TGTGCCAGCAGCGGCGGGAGGCCTTCCTACAATGAGCAGTTCTTC. This sequence encodes CASSGGRPSYNEQFF.

The J gene is TRBJ1-1, the V gene TRBV7-3, with D possibly being TRBD1 (5 bases). CDR1 and CDR2 (germline): SGHTA, FQGTGA. The V end lost 5 bases, the J end lost 2 bases, and 12 bases lay between the germline ends. This CDR3 region has 14 residues. CDR3 sequence (DNA): TGTGCCAGCAGCCGGGGGAATCCAAACACTGAAGCTTTCTTT. Translating gives CASSRGNPNTEAFF.

The chain couples TRBV7-6 to TRBJ1-4; 7 bases map to TRBD1. V was pared by 5 bases and J by 8 bases, with 8 bases of the junction left unmatched. CDR1 and CDR2 (germline): SGHVS, FNYEAQ. There are 14 residues in the CDR3. CDR3 loop: CASSPTGPGEKLFF. The CDR3 nucleotides are TGTGCCAGCAGCCCGACAGGGCCCGGGGAAAAACTGTTTTTT.

This sequence joins TRBV14 and TRBJ2-2; 12 bases map to TRBD2. CDR1 is SGHDN, CDR2 FVKESK, per germline. The CDR3 is 16 residues long. Losses at the gene ends were 5 bases for V and 3 bases for J; bases not matched to a gene: 4. The CDR3 spells CASSWTSGTYTGELFF. The CDR3, as DNA: TGTGCCAGCAGCTGGACTAGCGGGACCTACACCGGGGAGCTGTTTTTT.